This T cell receptor beta chain was identified in a study of CD8 T cells in Susac syndrome. Reverse transcription of roughly 0.5 to 1 ug RNA used random hexamers. TCRdb analysed the immunoSEQ multiplex PCR reads with MiXCR anew, one entry per CDR3 protein. The sample consists of 200,000 or so distinct CDR3 sequences, about 95% of them appearing once. CD8+ and CD4+ T cells were negatively isolated; TEMRA cells were FACS-enriched. Germline-derived CDR1 and CDR2 are SEHNR and FQNEAQ (reference sequence). J gave up 10 bases and V 1 base, and 3 bases lay outside the gene matches. The CDR3 is 13 amino acids.

The chain uses TRBV7-9 and TRBJ2-1; 8 bases align to TRBD1. Sample: CD4+ T cells from PBMCs. The clonotype comes from a human donor with multiple sclerosis. CDR3 coding DNA: TGTGCCAGCAGCTTAGGGGACAGGCGGGAGCAGTTCTTC. Amino acids: CASSLGDRREQFF.